What follows are 20 T cell receptor beta chains derived from one specimen sequenced in a study of somatic reversion in DOCK8 deficiency. Using EuroClonality-NGS primers, TRB was amplified from approximately 94 ng genomic DNA in one-step amplicon PCR. TCRdb reprocessed the multiplex PCR reads with MiXCR, giving one entry per CDR3 protein. The table lists some 4,100 distinct CDR3 sequences, approximately 26% of them singletons. The specimen was peripheral blood. The receptors shown here come from a human donor in good health.

The chain carries TRBV20-1 and TRBJ2-7; 7 bases are a match to TRBD1. The CDR3 is made up of 14 amino acids. Germline CDR1 DFQATT, CDR2 SNEGSKA (reference sequence). The V gene end was trimmed by 5 bases and the J gene end by 5 bases; junction bases not matched to a gene: 12. The CDR3 DNA sequence: TGCAGTGCTGTCCGGACAGGTTCCCTCCACGAGCAGTACTTC. Protein sequence: CSAVRTGSLHEQYF.

The chain combines TRBV20-1 with TRBJ1-3; 9 nucleotides match TRBD1. V dropped 1 base and J dropped 5; count of bases not matched to a gene: 6. CDR1 is DFQATT, CDR2 SNEGSKA, per germline (reference sequence). The CDR3 extends over 15 amino acids. CDR3 in amino acids: CSARVLGTGRNTIYF. CDR3 DNA sequence: TGCAGTGCTAGAGTCCTAGGGACAGGGAGAAACACCATATATTTT.

A word on this clonotype: Since a much larger clone is just one base distant, this may be a read error. V is TRBV5-8 and J is TRBJ1-1; 12 bases align to TRBD1. CDR1 SGHTS and CDR2 YDEGEE come from the germline V gene. V shed 4 bases, J shed 4 bases, and the junction held 8 bases outside the gene matches. The CDR3 runs to 16 residues. The CDR3 is CASSPPGQGAGTEAFF. As DNA, the CDR3 is TGTGCCAGCAGCCCGCCGGGACAGGGGGCGGGCACTGAAGCTTTCTTT.

This clonotype ranks as medium-sized (0.01 to 0.1%). The CDR3 nucleotides read TGTGCCAGCAACCCTTTAAGCTCTGGAAACACCATATATTTT. Protein: CASNPLSSGNTIYF. This chain links TRBV28 with TRBJ1-3, with D unresolved. The CDR3 extends over 14 amino acids. Trimming shortened V by 7 bases and J by 0 bases, and 10 bases separated the two germline ends. Per germline, CDR1 MDHEN and CDR2 SYDVKM.

Only one count was recorded for this clonotype. The chain combines TRBV12-3 or TRBV12-4 with TRBJ2-7; unclear D gene. The CDR3 is 12 residues long. V gave up 6 bases and J gave up 6 bases, with 12 bases separating them. CDR3 in DNA: TGTGCCAGCAGCCCTGACACCTGCGAGCAGTACTTC. It encodes CASSPDTCEQYF.

This clonotype was seen a handful of times. This chain links TRBV30 with TRBJ2-3, with 8 nucleotides matching TRBD2. CDR1 GTSNPN and CDR2 SVGIG come from the germline V gene (reference sequence). After removal of 4 bases from V and 1 base from J, the junction contained 10 bases not matched to a gene. CDR3 size: 16 residues. The DNA for the CDR3 is TGTGCCTGGACCATCGGGCGGGGGGTTCGCACAGATACGCAGTATTTT. This sequence encodes CAWTIGRGVRTDTQYF.

This clonotype was detected a few times. The chain employs TRBV5-1 and TRBJ2-7; TRBD1 is a possible D gene (8 bases). This CDR3 comprises 14 residues. CDR1 SGHRS and CDR2 YFSETQ come from the germline V gene. V was cut by 6 bases and J by 5 bases, with 18 bases left in between. CDR3 loop: CASNRGGAYNEQYF. CDR3 in DNA: TGCGCCAGCAACAGGGGGGGCGCGTATAACGAGCAGTACTTC.

This clonotype is termed medium-sized (0.01 to 0.1%). The chain couples TRBV5-4 to TRBJ1-5; D perhaps matches TRBD1 (6 bases). In germline, CDR1 is SGHNT, CDR2 YYREEE (reference sequence). The CDR3 length is 15 residues. Trimming took 5 bases from V and 6 from J, leaving 18 bases between them. DNA of the CDR3: TGTGCCAGCAGATCAAAGGGGGGGGCAGGTCAGCCCCAGCATTTT. It codes for CASRSKGGAGQPQHF.

This clonotype turned up a few times. The chain couples TRBV7-2 to TRBJ1-5; unclear D gene. The CDR3 is made up of 16 amino acids. Per germline, CDR1 SGHTA and CDR2 FQGNSA. V lost 1 base, J lost 2 bases, and 12 bases lay in between. The CDR3 DNA follows: TGTGCCAGCAGCTTAGGCGCAGTCTCGGGCAATCAGCCCCAGCATTTT. This codes for CASSLGAVSGNQPQHF.

Only a few counts were recorded for this clonotype. The chain uses TRBV27 and TRBJ1-4; tentative D call: TRBD1 (6 bases). This CDR3 region has 16 residues. V was pared by 6 bases and J by 6 bases, with 20 bases between. The germline V gene has CDR1 MNHEY and CDR2 SMNVEV (reference sequence). CDR3 in DNA: TGTGCCAGCAGCCCGACCGGGACACTTAGGGATGAAAAACTGTTTTTT. This translates into CASSPTGTLRDEKLFF. The variable domain in full, with the rest retrieved from reference TRBV27 and TRBJ1-4, is EAQVTQNPRYLITVTGKKLTVTCSQNMNHEYMSWYRQDPGLGLRQIYYSMNVEVTDKGDVPEGYKVSRKEKRNFPLILESPSPNQTSLYFCASSPTGTLRDEKLFFGSGTQLSVL.

The chain links TRBV3-1 to TRBJ1-4; 9 nucleotides line up with TRBD1. The CDR3 totals 14 residues. With 4 bases clipped from V and 7 bases from J, the junction kept 4 bases outside the gene matches. Germline values: CDR1 LGHDT, CDR2 YNNKEL (reference sequence). The CDR3 nucleotides are TGTGCCAGCAGCCGAGGGACAGGGCGTGAAAAACTGTTTTTT. Its protein is CASSRGTGREKLFF. The full variable domain, its missing parts supplied by reference TRBV3-1 and TRBJ1-4, is DTAVSQTPKYLVTQMGNDKSIKCEQNLGHDTMYWYKQDSKKFLKIMFSYNNKELIINETVPNRFSPKSPDKAHLNLHINSLELGDSAVYFCASSRGTGREKLFFGSGTQLSVL.

This clonotype is labeled medium-sized (0.01 to 0.1%). The chain is built from TRBV19 and TRBJ2-6, with no clear D. Germline V lookup: CDR1 LNHDA, CDR2 SQIVND (reference sequence). CDR3 length: 15 residues. Trimming pared 2 bases from V and 1 base from J, leaving 6 bases between. The CDR3 protein is CASSITKSGANVLTF. CDR3 sequence (DNA): TGTGCCAGTAGTATAACTAAATCTGGGGCCAACGTCCTGACTTTC. Variable domain in full (rest from reference TRBV19 and TRBJ2-6): DGGITQSPKYLFRKEGQNVTLSCEQNLNHDAMYWYRQDPGQGLRLIYYSQIVNDFQKGDIAEGYSVSREKKESFPLTVTSAQKNPTAFYLCASSITKSGANVLTFGAGSRLTVL.

In DNA form, the CDR3 reads TGTGCCAGCAGCTTACGCGACAGGGGGCAGCCCCAGCATTTT. Encoded protein: CASSLRDRGQPQHF. This rearrangement joins TRBV7-2 to TRBJ1-5, with 9 bases that match TRBD1. CDR1 and CDR2 (germline): SGHTA, FQGNSA. With 2 bases clipped from V and 7 bases from J, the junction kept 3 bases outside the gene matches. The CDR3 spans 14 residues.

This sequence joins TRBV28 and TRBJ1-6, with TRBD1 identical over 8 bases. Germline V gene data show CDR1 as MDHEN and CDR2 as SYDVKM. Losses at the gene ends were 2 bases for V and 10 bases for J; bases not matched to a gene: 7. This CDR3 is built from 15 residues. CDR3 loop: CASSLVNRGESPLHF. The CDR3 DNA follows: TGTGCCAGCAGTTTAGTGAACAGGGGGGAGTCACCCCTCCACTTT.

This clonotype is labeled as medium-sized. J is TRBJ1-4 and V is TRBV30; 8 nucleotides line up with TRBD1. Trimming took 8 bases from V and 7 from J; bases not matched to a gene: 9. The CDR3 totals 13 residues. Germline V gene sequence: CDR1 GTSNPN, CDR2 SVGIG (reference sequence). CDR3 amino acids: CAKEDRGTEKLFF. CDR3 DNA sequence: TGTGCCAAAGAAGACAGGGGTACTGAAAAACTGTTTTTT.

The genes are TRBV20-1 and TRBJ1-6; a possible D gene is TRBD1 (5 bases). Looked up from germline, CDR1 is DFQATT and CDR2 is SNEGSKA (reference sequence). The V end was cut by 1 base, the J end by 8 bases, with 15 bases between. The CDR3 is made up of 15 amino acids. CDR3 coding DNA: TGCAGTGCTAGAGTGCCAGGGTCTAGTTATTCACCCCTCCACTTT. Its protein product is CSARVPGSSYSPLHF.

The gene calls are TRBV14 and TRBJ1-4; D gene unclear. The CDR3 is 12 residues long. The V end lost 4 bases, the J end lost 7 bases, and 7 bases lay between the germline ends. Germline-derived CDR1 and CDR2 are SGHDN and FVKESK. The CDR3 loop is CASSPPGEKLFF. In DNA form, the CDR3 reads TGTGCCAGCAGCCCTCCAGGTGAAAAACTGTTTTTT.

This clonotype occurred a few times. The CDR3 sequence is CASSLAGTGVGEQYF. The CDR3 nucleotides are TGCGCCAGCAGCTTGGCCGGGACAGGGGTGGGCGAGCAGTACTTC. The genes are TRBV5-1 and TRBJ2-7, with 10 bases matching TRBD1. Per germline, CDR1 SGHRS and CDR2 YFSETQ. The CDR3 contains 15 residues. The trim removed 0 bases at V and 6 bases at J, leaving 6 bases unmatched. The full variable domain, its missing parts supplied by reference TRBV5-1 and TRBJ2-7, is KAGVTQTPRYLIKTRGQQVTLSCSPISGHRSVSWYQQTPGQGLQFLFEYFSETQRNKGNFPGRFSGRQFSNSRSEMNVSTLELGDSALYLCASSLAGTGVGEQYFGPGTRLTVT.

The gene calls are TRBV6-2 or TRBV6-3 and TRBJ1-5; D unresolved. The V gene lost 3 bases and the J gene lost 0 bases, with 6 bases spanning the gap. The V gene's germline CDR1 is MNHEY and CDR2 SVGEGT. The length of the CDR3 is 14 residues. The CDR3: CASSYLISNQPQHF. The CDR3 bases are TGTGCCAGCAGTTATCTGATTAGCAATCAGCCCCAGCATTTT.

This clonotype is medium-sized in the sample. This sequence joins TRBV30 and TRBJ1-2; no clear D. The CDR3 is made up of 9 amino acids. Germline V gene lookup returns CDR1 GTSNPN and CDR2 SVGIG (reference sequence). Trimming removed 8 bases at V and 8 bases at J, with 9 bases between. CDR3 sequence: CALGRGYTF. The CDR3 DNA is TGTGCCCTGGGTCGCGGCTACACCTTC.